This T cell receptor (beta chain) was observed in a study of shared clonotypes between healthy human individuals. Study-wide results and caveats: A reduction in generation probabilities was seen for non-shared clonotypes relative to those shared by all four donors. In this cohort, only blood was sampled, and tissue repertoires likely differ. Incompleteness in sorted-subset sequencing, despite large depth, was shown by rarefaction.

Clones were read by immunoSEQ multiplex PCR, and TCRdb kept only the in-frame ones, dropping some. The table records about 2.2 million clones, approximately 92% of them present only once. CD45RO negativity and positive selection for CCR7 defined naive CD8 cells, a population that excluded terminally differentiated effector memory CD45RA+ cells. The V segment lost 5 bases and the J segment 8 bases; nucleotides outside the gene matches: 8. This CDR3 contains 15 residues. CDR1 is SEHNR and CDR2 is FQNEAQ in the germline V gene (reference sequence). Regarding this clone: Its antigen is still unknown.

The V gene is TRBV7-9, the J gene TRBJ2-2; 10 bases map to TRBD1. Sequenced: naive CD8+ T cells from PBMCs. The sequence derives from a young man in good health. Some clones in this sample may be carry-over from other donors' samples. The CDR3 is CASSRKTGGLGELFF. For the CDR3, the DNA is TGTGCCAGCAGCCGAAAGACAGGGGGCTTAGGGGAGCTGTTTTTT.